This T cell receptor (beta chain) appears in the sequencing data of a study of T cell changes during pregnancy in multiple sclerosis. The method was immunoSEQ multiplex PCR; TCRdb's version includes in-frame clones alone and lacks a portion of them. The table lists 74,000 or so clones, about 92% of them singletons. Per the germline V gene, CDR1 is MNHNS and CDR2 is SASEGT. This CDR3 contains 14 residues. The V end lost 6 bases, the J end lost 4 bases, and 14 bases lay between the germline ends. The chain recombines TRBV6-1 with TRBJ2-3; D is uncertain. The TCR was taken from a female donor with multiple sclerosis, enrolled in a pregnancy study. The specimen was CD4+ T cells from peripheral blood mononuclear cells, collected before pregnancy. DNA for the CDR3: TGTGCCAGCAGCGCCTCCCATAGTGCAGATACGCAGTATTTT. Amino acid sequence: CASSASHSADTQYF.